Each of the 26 T cell receptor beta chains below was sequenced from the same sample in a study of cytomegalovirus exposure and HLA in healthy donors. Primers: 60 Vbeta forward and 13 Jbeta reverse. Method: immunoSEQ multiplex PCR; TCRdb's copy keeps in-frame clones and lacks some. The table has about 110,000 clones, 60% to 75% seen once. Sequencing was done on a sample of PBMCs. The receptors here all came from a male donor in good health and CMV-seropositive.

The chain has TRBV19 and TRBJ2-4; 9 nucleotides match TRBD2. V lost 3 bases, J lost 2 bases, and 8 bases stayed unmatched. Germline CDR1 and CDR2: LNHDA and SQIVND (reference sequence). The CDR3 contains 17 residues. The CDR3 region is CASSMAGLAGTKNIQYF. DNA of the CDR3: TGTGCCAGTAGTATGGCGGGGCTAGCGGGAACCAAAAACATTCAGTACTTC.

The CDR3 DNA reads TGTGCCAGTAGTCCAACAGGACAGAGCTTAGCCAAAAACATTCAGTACTTC. It translates to CASSPTGQSLAKNIQYF. The gene calls are TRBV19 and TRBJ2-4; perhaps TRBD1 as D (6 bases). Germline values: CDR1 LNHDA, CDR2 SQIVND (reference sequence). V shed 5 bases and J shed 0 bases, with 17 bases lying between them. This CDR3 region has 17 residues.

A few counts support this clone. V gene TRBV7-2 combines with J gene TRBJ2-3; 9 nucleotides agree with TRBD1. The CDR3 runs to 16 residues. V trimming: 0 bases; J trimming: 3 bases; junction bases outside the gene matches: 4. From germline, CDR1 is SGHTA and CDR2 FQGNSA. The CDR3 sequence: CASSLAGTGLTDTQYF. The CDR3 bases are TGTGCCAGCAGCTTAGCCGGGACAGGGTTGACAGATACGCAGTATTTT. Complete variable domain (other parts from reference TRBV7-2 and TRBJ2-3): GAGVSQSPSNKVTEKGKDVELRCDPISGHTALYWYRQSLGQGLEFLIYFQGNSAPDKSGLPSDRFSAERTGGSVSTLTIQRTQQEDSAVYLCASSLAGTGLTDTQYFGPGTRLTVL.

J is TRBJ1-3 and V is TRBV6-5; 7 bases agree with TRBD1. The CDR3 sequence is 15 residues long. Trimming took 0 bases from V and 3 from J; bases not matched to a gene: 2. The germline V gene encodes CDR1 MNHEY and CDR2 SVGAGI. The CDR3 coding sequence is TGTGCCAGCAGTTACTCCCACAGGGGTGGAAACACCATATATTTT. Amino acids: CASSYSHRGGNTIYF.

This chain joins TRBV4-2 and TRBJ1-1; 7 bases map to TRBD1. This CDR3 has 17 amino acids. The germline V gene encodes CDR1 LGHNA and CDR2 YNFKEQ. J was trimmed by 2 bases and V by 4 bases; bases with no gene match: 13. In DNA, the CDR3 is TGTGCCAGCAGCCCAAGATCTACGGGACAGACAAACACTGAAGCTTTCTTT. Amino acids: CASSPRSTGQTNTEAFF.

V and J are TRBV7-2 and TRBJ2-5, with D unresolved. Per the germline V gene, CDR1 is SGHTA and CDR2 is FQGNSA. This CDR3 contains 14 residues. Deletions cut 0 bases from V and 4 bases from J, with 9 bases between. The CDR3 sequence is CASSLAGLGETQYF. CDR3 nucleotides: TGTGCCAGCAGCTTAGCGGGTCTAGGAGAGACCCAGTACTTC.

This clone has just a few counts. The V gene is TRBV14, the J gene TRBJ2-2; the D is unclear. Germline-derived CDR1 and CDR2 are SGHDN and FVKESK. V shed 5 bases and J shed 0 bases, with 7 bases lying between them. The CDR3 consists of 14 residues. The CDR3 region is CASSTNPNTGELFF. The CDR3 coding sequence is TGTGCCAGCAGCACAAATCCGAACACCGGGGAGCTGTTTTTT.

V and J are TRBV6-1 and TRBJ1-2; no clear D. Germline CDR1 is MNHNS and CDR2 is SASEGT. The CDR3 covers 12 residues. Trimming left V 7 bases short and J 3 bases short, with 9 bases between. CDR3 loop: CASTRAHYGYTF. As DNA, the CDR3 is TGTGCCAGCACGCGGGCCCACTATGGCTACACCTTC.

This rearrangement joins TRBV4-1 to TRBJ2-3, with TRBD1 identical over 7 bases. Losses at the gene ends were 3 bases for V and 1 base for J; bases not matched to a gene: 7. Germline lookup yields CDR1 MGHRA and CDR2 YSYEKL. The CDR3 runs 16 residues. CDR3 amino acids: CASSHLPGQRTDTQYF. The CDR3 region has the DNA TGCGCCAGCAGCCATCTACCGGGACAGCGCACAGATACGCAGTATTTT.

This chain links TRBV5-1 with TRBJ1-1; no firm D call. CDR1 and CDR2 from the germline V gene are SGHRS and YFSETQ. Trimming took off 3 bases at V and 2 bases at J, with 2 bases between the two ends. The CDR3 sequence is 11 residues long. CDR3 nucleotides: TGCGCCAGCAGCTCAAACACTGAAGCTTTCTTT. Its protein product is CASSSNTEAFF.

V is TRBV4-3 and J is TRBJ2-7; D is possibly TRBD1 (5 bases). Germline V lookup: CDR1 LGHNA, CDR2 YSLEER. The CDR3 totals 14 residues. The V and J ends lost 3 bases and 0 bases respectively, with 9 bases between them. The DNA for the CDR3 is TGCGCCAGCAGCCAGGCGGACACCTCCTACGAGCAGTACTTC. It specifies CASSQADTSYEQYF.

V is TRBV27 and J is TRBJ1-3, with D maybe TRBD1 (6 bases). The CDR3 loop spans 16 amino acids. Germline V lookup: CDR1 MNHEY, CDR2 SMNVEV (reference sequence). Trimming left V 5 bases short and J 2 bases short, with 16 bases between. The CDR3 loop is CASSLTGRTAGNTIYF. The CDR3 DNA sequence: TGTGCCAGCAGTCTTACAGGGAGAACCGCTGGAAACACCATATATTTT.

V and J are TRBV7-3 and TRBJ2-7, with TRBD2 identical over 8 bases. The CDR3 spans 15 residues. Germline CDR1 and CDR2: SGHTA and FQGTGA. With 5 bases clipped from V and 4 bases from J, the junction kept 10 bases outside the gene matches. This CDR3 reads CASSLSGNARYEQYF. The CDR3 nucleotides read TGTGCCAGCAGCCTTAGCGGGAATGCACGATACGAGCAGTACTTC.

V and J are TRBV4-3 and TRBJ1-1; no clear D. V was trimmed by 0 bases and J by 6 bases, leaving 14 bases between them. This CDR3 is built from 15 residues. Germline CDR1 and CDR2: LGHNA and YSLEER. CDR3 bases: TGCGCCAGCAGCCAAGATCCCCTTGGGGAGGCTGAAGCTTTCTTT. Translation: CASSQDPLGEAEAFF.

The chain employs TRBV5-5 and TRBJ2-7; 12 nucleotides align to TRBD1. CDR1 and CDR2 (germline): SGHKS, YYEKEE (reference sequence). J gave up 6 bases and V 5 bases, and 9 bases lay outside the gene matches. This CDR3 spans 15 amino acids. This CDR3 reads CASSPTGTGGAEQYF. The CDR3 DNA sequence: TGTGCCAGCAGTCCGACCGGGACAGGGGGCGCCGAGCAGTACTTC. Drawing the rest from reference TRBV5-5 and TRBJ2-7, the complete variable domain is DAGVTQSPTHLIKTRGQQVTLRCSPISGHKSVSWYQQVLGQGPQFIFQYYEKEERGRGNFPDRFSARQFPNYSSELNVNALLLGDSALYLCASSPTGTGGAEQYFGPGTRLTVT.

V and J are TRBV5-1 and TRBJ2-5; TRBD1 matches 9 bases. This CDR3 is 14 amino acids long. CDR1 and CDR2 from the germline V gene are SGHRS and YFSETQ. V trimming: 4 bases; J trimming: 3 bases; junction bases outside the gene matches: 4. The CDR3 reads CASSPQGAEETQYF. Written as DNA, the CDR3 is TGCGCCAGCAGCCCACAGGGGGCTGAAGAGACCCAGTACTTC.

The V call is TRBV10-3, the J call TRBJ1-1; TRBD1 matches at 7 bases. The V gene's germline CDR1 is ENHRY and CDR2 SYGVKD. The junction had 5 bases not matched to a gene; V was cut back by 2 bases and J by 2 bases. The CDR3 length is 15 residues. CDR3 amino acids: CAISERDRTNTEAFF. DNA of the CDR3: TGTGCCATCAGTGAGCGGGACAGAACTAACACTGAAGCTTTCTTT.

This clone was counted between two and nine times. V and J are TRBV9 and TRBJ1-2; no clear D gene. Germline V CDR1 and CDR2: SGDLS, YYNGEE. The CDR3 length is 12 residues. Trimming left V 0 bases short and J 7 bases short, with 7 bases between. The CDR3 spells CASSVEGSGYTF. CDR3 DNA: TGTGCCAGCAGCGTAGAAGGGAGTGGCTACACCTTC.

The table lists this clone with a count of one. The chain employs TRBV7-9 and TRBJ2-7, with TRBD1 as a possible D gene (5 bases). The CDR3 length is 14 residues. V dropped 2 bases and J dropped 2 bases, with 10 bases sitting between them. Germline V gene sequence: CDR1 SEHNR, CDR2 FQNEAQ (reference sequence). The CDR3 protein is CASSLLQGPYEQYF. The DNA of the CDR3 is TGTGCCAGCAGCTTACTCCAGGGCCCCTACGAGCAGTACTTC.

The rearrangement joins TRBV4-2 to TRBJ1-1, with D hard to call. The CDR3 runs 16 residues. Trimming pared 10 bases from V and 3 bases from J, leaving 24 bases between. The germline gives CDR1 LGHNA, CDR2 YNFKEQ. The CDR3 DNA reads TGTGCCACTAGCCAAGAATATCAGCGGGGAGACACTGAAGCTTTCTTT. This sequence encodes CATSQEYQRGDTEAFF.

This clone was seen only a few times. The chain is built from TRBV30 and TRBJ2-3, with 8 bases identical to TRBD2. Per the germline V gene, CDR1 is GTSNPN and CDR2 is SVGIG (reference sequence). With 0 bases clipped from V and 4 bases from J, the junction kept 9 bases outside the gene matches. CDR3 length: 16 residues. DNA of the CDR3: TGTGCCTGGAGTGTACGAGGTAGCGGGATGGCAGATACGCAGTATTTT. Translation: CAWSVRGSGMADTQYF.

This chain links TRBV5-1 with TRBJ1-2; maybe TRBD1 (5 bases). Trimming took 4 bases from V and 0 from J, leaving 13 bases between them. This CDR3 is 15 amino acids long. Germline values: CDR1 SGHRS, CDR2 YFSETQ. The CDR3 DNA follows: TGCGCCAGCAGCCTGGGGTGGGGCCCTAACTATGGCTACACCTTC. This sequence encodes CASSLGWGPNYGYTF.

The chain employs TRBV29-1 and TRBJ2-7, with a possible D match to TRBD2 (6 bases). This CDR3 spans 14 amino acids. V was trimmed by 4 bases and J by 0 bases, leaving 13 bases between them. Germline V gives CDR1 SQVTM, CDR2 ANQGSEA. The CDR3 loop reads CSVAVGLSSYEQYF. In DNA, the CDR3 is TGCAGCGTTGCGGTGGGACTCAGCTCCTACGAGCAGTACTTC.

This rearrangement joins TRBV19 to TRBJ2-1, with 7 bases lining up with TRBD2. The CDR3 sequence is 11 residues long. V shed 7 bases and J 7 bases; nucleotides not matched to a gene: 1. CDR1 LNHDA and CDR2 SQIVND come from the germline V gene (reference sequence). The CDR3 sequence is CASMGGNEQFF. The CDR3 DNA reads TGTGCCAGTATGGGAGGGAATGAGCAGTTCTTC.

In this sample, this clone turned up a few times. The chain uses TRBV4-1 and TRBJ1-1, with a tentative D call TRBD1 (5 bases). CDR3 size: 15 residues. Per the germline V gene, CDR1 is MGHRA and CDR2 is YSYEKL. Trimming shortened V by 1 base and J by 5 bases, and 14 bases separated the two germline ends. The CDR3 nucleotides read TGCGCCAGCAGCCAAGGTGACGGGGGATTAACTGAAGCTTTCTTT. It yields the protein CASSQGDGGLTEAFF.

This clone was seen once. The J gene is TRBJ1-1, the V gene TRBV7-2, with TRBD1 as a possible D gene (5 bases). CDR1 is SGHTA, CDR2 FQGNSA, per germline. The CDR3 extends over 15 amino acids. V was cut by 5 bases and J by 0 bases, with 13 bases left in between. CDR3 in DNA: TGTGCCAGCAGCCAGCCAGGGTACATGAACACTGAAGCTTTCTTT. Amino acid sequence: CASSQPGYMNTEAFF. The full variable domain, its missing parts supplied by reference TRBV7-2 and TRBJ1-1, is GAGVSQSPSNKVTEKGKDVELRCDPISGHTALYWYRQSLGQGLEFLIYFQGNSAPDKSGLPSDRFSAERTGGSVSTLTIQRTQQEDSAVYLCASSQPGYMNTEAFFGQGTRLTVV.